A single sample is the source of the 24 T cell receptor beta chains below, sequenced in a study of cytomegalovirus exposure and HLA in healthy donors. TCRdb keeps only in-frame clones here, not all; method: immunoSEQ multiplex PCR. The data contain 100,000 or so clones, about 88% of them singletons. Sequenced sample: PBMCs. The receptors here all came from a woman between 18 and 30 years old in good health and CMV-seropositive.

V and J are TRBV7-6 and TRBJ2-1, with D perhaps TRBD2 (5 bases). Trimming shortened V by 1 base and J by 0 bases, and 10 bases separated the two germline ends. Germline V CDR1 and CDR2: SGHVS, FNYEAQ. The CDR3 covers 16 residues. CDR3 bases: TGTGCCAGCAGCTTAGTCCGGGATAGCTCCTACAATGAGCAGTTCTTC. Amino acid sequence: CASSLVRDSSYNEQFF.

The CDR3 reads CASSLDEASGNTIYF. CDR3 sequence (DNA): TGCGCCAGCAGCTTGGATGAGGCCTCTGGAAACACCATATATTTT. V and J are TRBV5-1 and TRBJ1-3, with unresolved D. Germline-derived CDR1 and CDR2 are SGHRS and YFSETQ. The V gene lost 0 bases and the J gene lost 0 bases, with 7 bases spanning the gap. This CDR3 has 15 residues.

The chain recombines TRBV27 with TRBJ2-7; 9 positions match TRBD1. The CDR3 extends over 14 amino acids. Trimming cost V 0 bases and J 7 bases; bases outside gene matches: 4. Germline V lookup: CDR1 MNHEY, CDR2 SMNVEV (reference sequence). CDR3 in amino acids: CASSLSDRGGEQYF. The DNA of the CDR3 is TGTGCCAGCAGTTTATCCGACAGGGGGGGGGAGCAGTACTTC.

The V gene is TRBV5-1, the J gene TRBJ2-7; the D is unclear. Germline V gene lookup returns CDR1 SGHRS and CDR2 YFSETQ. Trimming cost V 0 bases and J 3 bases, with 10 bases left between them. This CDR3 comprises 14 residues. CDR3 region: CASSLVSENYEQYF. CDR3 nucleotides: TGCGCCAGCAGCTTGGTTTCCGAGAACTACGAGCAGTACTTC.

The rearrangement joins TRBV27 to TRBJ2-5; 7 bases agree with TRBD2. Germline assignment: CDR1 MNHEY and CDR2 SMNVEV (reference sequence). The CDR3 spans 16 residues. V lost 3 bases and J lost 0; bases outside the gene matches: 7. In DNA form, the CDR3 reads TGTGCCAGCAGTTTGGTGCGGGGGTTGTACCAAGAGACCCAGTACTTC. Protein: CASSLVRGLYQETQYF.

This clone was picked up a small number of times. In DNA, the CDR3 is TGTGCCAGCAGCTCCCCAAGGACACCTAACTATGGCTACACCTTC. The encoded protein is CASSSPRTPNYGYTF. The chain recombines TRBV11-2 with TRBJ1-2; the D gene is possibly TRBD1 (5 bases). From germline, CDR1 is SGHAT and CDR2 FQNNGV. The CDR3 is 15 amino acids. V shed 4 bases and J shed 0 bases, with 12 bases lying between them. Combining the CDR3 with reference TRBV11-2 and TRBJ1-2 gives the whole variable domain EAGVAQSPRYKIIEKRQSVAFWCNPISGHATLYWYQQILGQGPKLLIQFQNNGVVDDSQLPKDRFSAERLKGVDSTLKIQPAKLEDSAVYLCASSSPRTPNYGYTFGSGTRLTVV.

The CDR3 is CASSPSPNQVRYQPQHF. The DNA of the CDR3 is TGTGCCAGCAGTCCATCCCCCAACCAGGTCAGATATCAGCCCCAGCATTTT. The J gene is TRBJ1-5, the V gene TRBV2; D is undetermined. The V end lost 5 bases, the J end lost 5 bases, and 22 bases lay between the germline ends. CDR1 is SNHLY and CDR2 is FYNNEI in the germline V gene. This CDR3 is built from 17 residues. The complete variable domain, with remaining parts taken from reference TRBV2 and TRBJ1-5, reads EPEVTQTPSHQVTQMGQEVILRCVPISNHLYFYWYRQILGQKVEFLVSFYNNEISEKSEIFDDQFSVERPDGSNFTLKIRSTKLEDSAMYFCASSPSPNQVRYQPQHFGDGTRLSIL.

This sequence joins TRBV11-2 and TRBJ1-6; TRBD1 aligns across 7 bases. CDR3 size: 13 residues. Germline lookup yields CDR1 SGHAT and CDR2 FQNNGV. V shed 6 bases, J shed 8 bases, and the junction held 4 bases outside the gene matches. CDR3 residues: CASSLGTDSPLHF. In DNA form, the CDR3 reads TGTGCCAGCAGTCTCGGGACAGATTCACCCCTCCACTTT.

The chain uses TRBV2 and TRBJ1-2, with 9 bases fitting TRBD1. CDR1 and CDR2 from the germline V gene are SNHLY and FYNNEI. V trimming: 5 bases; J trimming: 7 bases; junction bases outside the gene matches: 5. CDR3 length equals 13 residues. The CDR3 coding sequence is TGTGCCAGCAGTCTAACAGGGGGCCTTGGCTACACCTTC. It encodes CASSLTGGLGYTF. Using reference TRBV2 and TRBJ1-2 for the parts outside the CDR3, the full variable domain is EPEVTQTPSHQVTQMGQEVILRCVPISNHLYFYWYRQILGQKVEFLVSFYNNEISEKSEIFDDQFSVERPDGSNFTLKIRSTKLEDSAMYFCASSLTGGLGYTFGSGTRLTVV.

V usage is TRBV4-1 and J usage is TRBJ1-5, with D perhaps TRBD1 (5 bases). The CDR3 is 20 amino acids. V was cut by 0 bases and J by 0 bases, with 21 bases left in between. In germline, CDR1 is MGHRA, CDR2 YSYEKL. CDR3 DNA sequence: TGCGCCAGCAGCCAAGACCTACCGGGGATCGGGGGATATAGCAATCAGCCCCAGCATTTT. This sequence encodes CASSQDLPGIGGYSNQPQHF.

This clone was found once. The rearrangement joins TRBV6-5 to TRBJ1-2, with TRBD1 identical over 10 bases. The germline V gene has CDR1 MNHEY and CDR2 SVGAGI. J was trimmed by 8 bases and V by 7 bases; bases with no gene match: 13. CDR3 length: 15 amino acids. The chain's CDR3 is CASNMLSGQGKGYTF. DNA of the CDR3: TGTGCCAGCAATATGCTTTCGGGACAGGGGAAAGGCTACACCTTC.

The CDR3 nucleotides read TGTGCCAGCAGGTACTCGTCAGGGATTAGCAATCAGCCCCAGCATTTT. Its protein product is CASRYSSGISNQPQHF. The rearrangement links TRBV7-8 to TRBJ1-5, with D possibly being TRBD1 (5 bases). Germline CDR1 reads SGHVS; CDR2 reads FQNEAQ. V was pared by 6 bases and J by 0 bases, with 15 bases between. There are 16 residues in the CDR3.

The chain uses TRBV15 and TRBJ2-5, with 7 positions matching TRBD1. The germline V gene encodes CDR1 LNHNV and CDR2 YYDKDF (reference sequence). The CDR3 has 13 amino acids. V was clipped by 8 bases and J by 5 bases; unmatched bases: 8. The CDR3 region is CATRGRGWETQYF. CDR3 nucleotides: TGTGCCACCCGAGGCAGGGGGTGGGAGACCCAGTACTTC.

V usage is TRBV4-2 and J usage is TRBJ2-2; D is possibly TRBD1 (6 bases). V gave up 4 bases and J gave up 5 bases, with 14 bases separating them. The V gene's germline CDR1 is LGHNA and CDR2 YNFKEQ. The CDR3 spans 15 residues. CDR3 in amino acids: CASSPKDSLTGELFF. The CDR3 DNA is TGTGCCAGCAGCCCTAAGGACAGCTTGACCGGGGAGCTGTTTTTT.

This clone was seen only once. The chain recombines TRBV2 with TRBJ1-6; 8 bases line up with TRBD1. Germline values: CDR1 SNHLY, CDR2 FYNNEI. There are 17 residues in the CDR3. J lost 5 bases, V lost 6 bases, and 12 bases had no gene match. The CDR3 loop is CASREPDRGKNNSPLHF. CDR3 bases: TGTGCCAGCAGAGAACCCGACAGGGGAAAGAATAATTCACCCCTCCACTTT.

Written as DNA, the CDR3 is TGTGCCAGCAGCACAGGAGCCTCCTACAATGAGCAGTTCTTC. This gives the protein CASSTGASYNEQFF. The rearrangement uses TRBV6-1 and TRBJ2-1; D may be TRBD1 (5 bases). The CDR3 is made up of 14 amino acids. V was shortened by 6 bases and J by 0 bases, with 9 bases between the two germline ends. Germline lookup yields CDR1 MNHNS and CDR2 SASEGT.

The chain joins TRBV13 to TRBJ2-5; TRBD2 matches at 14 bases. V was pared by 5 bases and J by 6 bases, with 5 bases of the junction left unmatched. In germline, CDR1 is PRHDT, CDR2 FYEKMQ (reference sequence). The CDR3 runs to 15 residues. This chain's CDR3 is CASSPGLAGVKTQYF. The CDR3 nucleotides read TGTGCCAGCAGCCCGGGACTAGCGGGGGTGAAGACCCAGTACTTC.

The count of this clone is one. The CDR3, as DNA: TGTGCCAGTAGTATAGCTAGGACATTCGTCGATGAAGCTTTCTTT. As protein: CASSIARTFVDEAFF. The V gene is TRBV19, the J gene TRBJ1-1, with a tentative D call TRBD1 (5 bases). The CDR3 length is 15 residues. CDR1 is LNHDA, CDR2 SQIVND, per germline (reference sequence). Trimming took off 1 base at V and 7 bases at J, with 16 bases between the two ends.

This clone appeared a single time. This chain joins TRBV28 and TRBJ2-3, with 8 bases that match TRBD1. CDR1 and CDR2 from the germline V gene are MDHEN and SYDVKM. The J segment lost 4 bases and the V segment lost 4 bases, leaving 10 bases of the junction unmatched. The CDR3 contains 16 residues. CDR3 nucleotides: TGTGCCAGCAGTTCCTCAACGACAGGGGTGGCAGATACGCAGTATTTT. It specifies CASSSSTTGVADTQYF.

A remark on this clone: This sample includes further DNA sequences coding for the same CDR3. J is TRBJ2-3 and V is TRBV10-1; TRBD2 matches 9 bases. Trimming took 3 bases from V and 0 from J; bases not matched to a gene: 1. CDR1 is WNHNN, CDR2 SYGVQD, per germline (reference sequence). This CDR3 has 15 residues. The CDR3 protein is CASSETSGSTDTQYF. CDR3 nucleotide sequence: TGCGCCAGCAGTGAAACTAGCGGGAGCACAGATACGCAGTATTTT.

The chain joins TRBV6-1 to TRBJ1-1; D perhaps matches TRBD1 (6 bases). Germline CDR1 and CDR2: MNHNS and SASEGT. The V gene lost 10 bases and the J gene lost 5 bases, with 14 bases spanning the gap. The length of the CDR3 is 12 residues. The CDR3 DNA reads as TGTGCCACCGGACAGTACACGACTGAAGCTTTCTTT. It encodes CATGQYTTEAFF.

V and J are TRBV5-8 and TRBJ1-2, with D possibly matching TRBD1 (6 bases). Germline CDR1 and CDR2: SGHTS and YDEGEE. This CDR3 has 15 amino acids. Trimming removed 1 base at V and 4 bases at J, with 14 bases between. The CDR3 DNA is TGTGCCAGCAGCTTGCCGCTAGGCAGGGGCTATGGCTACACCTTC. Protein: CASSLPLGRGYGYTF. The full variable domain, with the rest looked up from reference TRBV5-8 and TRBJ1-2, is EAGVTQSPTHLIKTRGQQATLRCSPISGHTSVYWYQQALGLGLQFLLWYDEGEERNRGNFPPRFSGRQFPNYSSELNVNALELEDSALYLCASSLPLGRGYGYTFGSGTRLTVV.

The CDR3 here is CASSLTVDRVYNEQFF. The CDR3 nucleotides are TGTGCCAGCAGCTTAACGGTGGACAGGGTCTACAATGAGCAGTTCTTC. This chain joins TRBV7-3 and TRBJ2-1; TRBD1 matches 8 bases. Germline V lookup: CDR1 SGHTA, CDR2 FQGTGA. The V gene end was trimmed by 0 bases and the J gene end by 3 bases; junction bases not matched to a gene: 4. The CDR3 length is 16 residues.

The chain combines TRBV18 with TRBJ1-4, with D possibly TRBD1 on 5 matching bases. Germline V gene data show CDR1 as KGHSH and CDR2 as LQKENI. The CDR3 contains 14 residues. V lost 4 bases and J 4 bases, leaving 10 bases between the germline ends. The CDR3 protein is CASSLGADNEKLFF. In DNA form, the CDR3 reads TGTGCCAGCTCACTTGGGGCAGATAATGAAAAACTGTTTTTT. The full variable domain, its missing parts supplied by reference TRBV18 and TRBJ1-4, is NAGVMQNPRHLVRRRGQEARLRCSPMKGHSHVYWYRQLPEEGLKFMVYLQKENIIDESGMPKERFSAEFPKEGPSILRIQQVVRGDSAAYFCASSLGADNEKLFFGSGTQLSVL.